The TCR beta chain described here comes from a study of blood T cell repertoires in COVID-19. Looking at the study overall: Sources were T cells, B-cell-depleted T cells, or PBMCs; the material itself was cDNA or gDNA.

The study drew participants aged roughly 18 to 95 years from fewer than 30 US areas. Under the authors' procedure: How many nucleated cells were present was estimated from reference gene primer amplification. Assay: immunoSEQ multiplex PCR; the TCRdb copy retains only in-frame clones and omits some. That table is the source of V, J and clone size, and D and trimming were worked out from the DNA. In the table there are 300,000 to 450,000 clones, 88% of which are singletons. Trimming took 7 bases from V and 8 from J, leaving 14 bases between them. Germline V gives CDR1 MDHEN, CDR2 SYDVKM. CDR3 length: 13 amino acids.

The rearrangement links TRBV28 to TRBJ2-2, with D hard to call. The TCR originated in a woman between 18 and 30 years old who had recovered from COVID-19. The sequencing sample was made of PBMCs or T cells enriched from blood (not recorded which). The CDR3 reads CASTQKWRGELFF. Here the CDR3 DNA reads TGTGCCAGCACTCAAAAGTGGCGGGGGGAGCTGTTTTTT.